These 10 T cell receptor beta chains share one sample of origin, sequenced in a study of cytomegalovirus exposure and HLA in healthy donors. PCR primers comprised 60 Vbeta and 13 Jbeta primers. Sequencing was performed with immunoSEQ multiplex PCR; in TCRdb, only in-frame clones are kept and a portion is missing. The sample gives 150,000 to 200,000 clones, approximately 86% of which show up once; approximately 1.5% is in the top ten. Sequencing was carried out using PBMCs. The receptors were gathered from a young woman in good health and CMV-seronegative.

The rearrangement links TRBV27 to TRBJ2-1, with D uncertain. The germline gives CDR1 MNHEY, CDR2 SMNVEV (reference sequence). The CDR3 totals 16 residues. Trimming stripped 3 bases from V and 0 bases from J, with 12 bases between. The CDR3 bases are TGTGCCAGCAGTTTTTGGCTTTCGAACTCCTACAATGAGCAGTTCTTC. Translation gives CASSFWLSNSYNEQFF.

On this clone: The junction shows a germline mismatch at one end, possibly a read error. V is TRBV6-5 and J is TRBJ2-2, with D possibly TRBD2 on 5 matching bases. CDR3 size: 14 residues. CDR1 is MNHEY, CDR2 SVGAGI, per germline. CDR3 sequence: CASTPRTNTGVLFF. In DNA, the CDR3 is TGTGCCAGCACCCCACGGACGAACACCGGGGTGCTGTTTTTT.

The CDR3 loop reads CASSPRGRGNTIYF. CDR3 coding DNA: TGTGCCAGCTCACCAAGGGGGCGCGGAAACACCATATATTTT. The chain recombines TRBV18 with TRBJ1-3, with 7 bases lining up with TRBD1. The CDR3 has 14 amino acids. The J segment lost 4 bases and the V segment lost 2 bases, leaving 2 bases of the junction unmatched. The germline V gene encodes CDR1 KGHSH and CDR2 LQKENI.

The CDR3 protein is CASSLLGSGSYYEQYF. Written as DNA, the CDR3 is TGTGCCAGCAGTTTATTGGGTAGCGGGAGTTACTACGAGCAGTACTTC. This sequence joins TRBV27 and TRBJ2-7; 9 bases agree with TRBD2. The CDR3 contains 16 residues. The germline CDR1 and CDR2 sequences are MNHEY and SMNVEV (reference sequence). V dropped 1 base and J dropped 3; count of bases not matched to a gene: 7.

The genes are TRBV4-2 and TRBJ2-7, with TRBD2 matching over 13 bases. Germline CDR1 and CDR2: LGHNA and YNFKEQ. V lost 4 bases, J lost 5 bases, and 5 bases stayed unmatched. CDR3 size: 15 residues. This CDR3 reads CASSRGLAGEHEQYF. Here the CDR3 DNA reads TGTGCCAGCAGCCGCGGACTAGCGGGAGAGCACGAGCAGTACTTC.

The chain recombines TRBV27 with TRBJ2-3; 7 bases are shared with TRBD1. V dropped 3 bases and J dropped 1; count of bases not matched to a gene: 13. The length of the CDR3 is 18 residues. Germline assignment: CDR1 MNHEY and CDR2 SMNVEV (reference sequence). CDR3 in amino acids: CASSFSGTAWGGTDTQYF. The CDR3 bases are TGTGCCAGCAGTTTTTCCGGGACAGCCTGGGGAGGCACAGATACGCAGTATTTT.

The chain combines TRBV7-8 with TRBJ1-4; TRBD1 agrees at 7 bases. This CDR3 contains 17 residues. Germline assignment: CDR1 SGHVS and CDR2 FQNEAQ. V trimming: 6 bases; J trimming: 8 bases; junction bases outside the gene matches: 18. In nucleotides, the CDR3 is TGTGCCAGCAGATTATCCAGGGGGAACGAAAGGGACGAAAAACTGTTTTTT. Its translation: CASRLSRGNERDEKLFF.

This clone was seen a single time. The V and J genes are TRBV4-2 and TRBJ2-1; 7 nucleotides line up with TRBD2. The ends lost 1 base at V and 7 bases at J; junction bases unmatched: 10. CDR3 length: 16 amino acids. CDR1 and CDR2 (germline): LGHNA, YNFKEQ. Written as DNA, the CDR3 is TGTGCCAGCAGCCAAGTGGCGGGGGAGCCACAGAATGAGCAGTTCTTC. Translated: CASSQVAGEPQNEQFF.

CDR3 in DNA: TGTGCCAGTAGTATCCTAGGGCGGGACCAAGAGACCCAGTACTTC. This encodes CASSILGRDQETQYF. The chain has TRBV19 and TRBJ2-5; TRBD2 might be the D (5 bases). Trimming shortened V by 3 bases and J by 0 bases, and 11 bases separated the two germline ends. Germline CDR1 reads LNHDA; CDR2 reads SQIVND (reference sequence). This CDR3 has 15 amino acids.

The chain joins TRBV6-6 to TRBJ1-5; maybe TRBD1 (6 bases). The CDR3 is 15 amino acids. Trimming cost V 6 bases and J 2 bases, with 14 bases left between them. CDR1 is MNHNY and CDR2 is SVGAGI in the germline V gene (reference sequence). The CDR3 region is CASRTLTGRNQPQHF. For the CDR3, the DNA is TGTGCCAGCAGGACCTTAACAGGGCGCAATCAGCCCCAGCATTTT.